This is a list of T cell receptor beta chains from one sample in a study of memory CD4+ T cells and cytomegalovirus serostatus. Libraries were prepared by immunoSEQ multiplex PCR; TCRdb keeps only in-frame clonotypes and omits some of them. The profile shows approximately 30,000 clones, roughly 80% of them singletons. The sequencing input was memory CD4+ T cells from blood. The receptor source for this set is an adult in good health and CMV-seronegative. Some clones in this sample may be carry-over from other donors' samples. Each CDR3 is given with its conserved first and last residue. Each record gives: V gene, D gene, clone size, J gene, CDR3 DNA, CDR3 protein. The D gene is left open where the match is weak. The size entry is marked missing in some rows and otherwise reads once, few, many or a size class.

>TRBV5-6|TRBD1|.|TRBJ2-7
TGTGCCAGCAGCTCGGGACAGTCCTACGAGCAGTACTTC
CASSSGQSYEQYF
>TRBV6-5|TRBD2|.|TRBJ2-3
TGTGCCAGCACTGGACTAGCGGGCACAGATACGCAGTATTTT
CASTGLAGTDTQYF
>TRBV6-1|.|.|TRBJ1-2
TGTGCCAGCAGTGACGCGAACGTGATCTATGGCTACACCTTC
CASSDANVIYGYTF
>TRBV7-8|.|.|TRBJ2-3
TGTGCCAGCAGCTTAGGAAGGCTCCTCACAGATACGCAGTATTTT
CASSLGRLLTDTQYF
>TRBV5-6|TRBD1|.|TRBJ2-7
TGTGCCAGCAGCTTGGGCAGGGGGCCCGAGCAGTACTTC
CASSLGRGPEQYF
>TRBV4-1|.|.|TRBJ2-3
TGCGCCAGCAGCCACTTCACGCGGGGTAGCGCAGATACGCAGTATTTT
CASSHFTRGSADTQYF
>TRBV19|.|.|TRBJ2-6
TGTGCCAGTAGTATTAAGGACCGCTTTGACTCTGGGGCCAACGTCCTGACTTTC
CASSIKDRFDSGANVLTF
>TRBV9|.|.|TRBJ2-5
TGTGCCAGCACCCCCGCCGGGGGGCAGGTCGGAGAGACCCAGTACTTC
CASTPAGGQVGETQYF
>TRBV6-5|.|.|TRBJ1-3
TGTGCCAGCAGACCAGGGTTCTCTGGAAACACCATATATTTT
CASRPGFSGNTIYF
>TRBV19|.|.|TRBJ1-2
TGTGCCAGTAAGGAGGCTTACTATGGCTACACCTTC
CASKEAYYGYTF
>TRBV19|TRBD1|few|TRBJ2-7
TGTGCCACTGAACCCGGGACAGGGTTAACTAGCGAGCAGTACTTC
CATEPGTGLTSEQYF
>TRBV4-1|TRBD2|.|TRBJ2-1
TGCGCCAGCAGCCAAGGTCTTCTAGCGGGGGAATACAATGAGCAGTTCTTC
CASSQGLLAGEYNEQFF
>TRBV30|.|.|TRBJ1-1
TGTGCCTGGAGTGTAAGTGGGTTTGTGACTGAAGCTTTCTTT
CAWSVSGFVTEAFF
>TRBV9|.|.|TRBJ1-3
TGTGCCAGCAGCGTAGTCCCAGACTCTGGAAACACCATATATTTT
CASSVVPDSGNTIYF
>TRBV28|.|.|TRBJ1-2
TGTGCCAGCAGTCTCGGTCGCTATGGCTACACCTTC
CASSLGRYGYTF
>TRBV6-1|.|.|TRBJ2-2
TGTGCCAGCTGGCCCCGCAGGGACCACGGGGAGCTGTTTTTT
CASWPRRDHGELFF
>TRBV5-6|.|.|TRBJ2-3
TGTGCCAGCAGCTTTCAGGGATACCGCACAGATACGCAGTATTTT
CASSFQGYRTDTQYF